This T cell receptor (beta chain) appears in the sequencing data of a study of radiotherapy plus CTLA-4 blockade in lung cancer. About this clone itself: Its target is unknown.

Germline-derived CDR1 and CDR2 are SGDLS and YYNGEE. This CDR3 contains 15 residues. V was trimmed by 0 bases and J by 10 bases, leaving 16 bases between them. The study, taken as a whole, reports: Peripheral blood showed expansion of tumor-derived TCR clones after radiotherapy and ipilimumab.

The table came from immunoSEQ multiplex PCR; TCRdb's copy has only in-frame clones and leaves some out. Among 65,000 to 100,000 clones listed, around 86% were seen once. The rearrangement links TRBV9 to TRBJ1-4; D remains ambiguous. The sequence came from a human donor with non-small cell lung cancer who had stable disease on radiotherapy plus ipilimumab. This sample comprised peripheral blood, obtained from a patient treated with radiotherapy plus ipilimumab. The CDR3 region is CASSVDPGRGGKLFF. CDR3 nucleotides: TGTGCCAGCAGCGTAGACCCAGGTCGAGGTGGAAAACTGTTTTTT.